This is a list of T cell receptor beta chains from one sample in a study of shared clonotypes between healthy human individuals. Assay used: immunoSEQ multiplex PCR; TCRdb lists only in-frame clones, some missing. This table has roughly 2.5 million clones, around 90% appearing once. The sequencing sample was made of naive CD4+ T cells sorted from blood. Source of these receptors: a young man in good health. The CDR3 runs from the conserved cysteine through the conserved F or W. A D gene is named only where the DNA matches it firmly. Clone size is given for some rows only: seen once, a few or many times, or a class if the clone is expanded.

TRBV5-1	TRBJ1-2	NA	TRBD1	CASSTGQGDYGYTF	TGCGCCAGCAGCACGGGACAGGGAGACTATGGCTACACCTTC
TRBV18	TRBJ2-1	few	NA	CASSPIGTALNEQFF	TGTGCCAGCTCACCAATCGGGACTGCTCTCAATGAGCAGTTCTTC
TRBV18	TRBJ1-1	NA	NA	CASSSSGQSNTEAFF	TGTGCCAGCTCATCTTCCGGACAGTCGAACACTGAAGCTTTCTTT
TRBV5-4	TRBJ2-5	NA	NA	CASSLVLQETQYF	TGTGCCAGCAGCTTGGTTCTCCAAGAGACCCAGTACTTC
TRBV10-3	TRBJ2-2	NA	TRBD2	CAISVSGGTGELFF	TGTGCCATCAGTGTATCGGGAGGCACCGGGGAGCTGTTTTTT
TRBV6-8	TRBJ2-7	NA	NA	CASTLRADRNVYEQYF	TGTGCCAGCACCCTCCGGGCAGATCGAAATGTCTACGAGCAGTACTTC
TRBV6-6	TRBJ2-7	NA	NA	CASNPTSQSSYEQYF	TGTGCCAGCAACCCAACGTCCCAATCCTCCTACGAGCAGTACTTC
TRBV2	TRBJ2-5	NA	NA	CASSKTPGYQETQYF	TGTGCCAGCAGTAAGACCCCAGGGTACCAAGAGACCCAGTACTTC
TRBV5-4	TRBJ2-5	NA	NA	CASSLAGGGETQYF	TGTGCCAGCAGCTTGGCCGGGGGAGGAGAGACCCAGTACTTC
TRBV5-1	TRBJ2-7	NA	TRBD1	CASSRQGSISYEQYF	TGCGCCAGCAGCCGACAGGGGTCTATCTCCTACGAGCAGTACTTC
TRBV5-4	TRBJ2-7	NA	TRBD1	CASSYAQGLREQYF	TGTGCCAGCAGCTATGCACAGGGGCTTCGCGAGCAGTACTTC
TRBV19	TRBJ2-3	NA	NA	CASSQGPDTQYF	TGTGCCAGTAGCCAGGGCCCCGATACGCAGTATTTT
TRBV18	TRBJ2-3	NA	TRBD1	CASSPAGQVSTDTQYF	TGTGCCAGCTCACCCGCCGGACAGGTTAGCACAGATACGCAGTATTTT
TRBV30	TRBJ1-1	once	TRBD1	CAWSRPRQGLTEAFF	TGTGCCTGGAGTAGGCCCCGACAGGGCCTCACTGAAGCTTTCTTT
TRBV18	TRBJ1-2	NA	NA	CASSPGGGDYGYTF	TGTGCCAGCTCACCAGGGGGTGGAGACTATGGCTACACCTTC
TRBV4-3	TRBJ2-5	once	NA	CASSQDPATQETQYF	TGCGCCAGCAGCCAAGATCCGGCTACTCAAGAGACCCAGTACTTC
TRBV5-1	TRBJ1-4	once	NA	CASSLAGSGEKLFF	TGCGCCAGCAGCTTGGCCGGGTCCGGAGAAAAACTGTTTTTT
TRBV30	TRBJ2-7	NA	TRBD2	CAWRLAGAPSSYEQYF	TGTGCCTGGAGGTTAGCGGGAGCCCCGAGCTCCTACGAGCAGTACTTC
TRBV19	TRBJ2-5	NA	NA	CASSRPGYQKETQYF	TGTGCCAGTAGTAGGCCGGGATACCAAAAAGAGACCCAGTACTTC
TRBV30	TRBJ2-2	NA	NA	CAWIAYANTGELFF	TGTGCCTGGATAGCGTACGCGAACACCGGGGAGCTGTTTTTT
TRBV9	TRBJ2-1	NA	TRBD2	CASSVGSSGRSNEQFF	TGTGCCAGCAGCGTAGGTTCGAGCGGGAGGTCCAATGAGCAGTTCTTC
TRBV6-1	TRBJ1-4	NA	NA	CASRPGSGDAEKLFF	TGTGCCAGCAGGCCTGGGTCGGGGGACGCTGAAAAACTGTTTTTT
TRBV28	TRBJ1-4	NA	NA	CASSQWPSNEKLFF	TGTGCCAGCAGTCAATGGCCATCTAATGAAAAACTGTTTTTT
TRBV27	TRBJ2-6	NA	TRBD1	CASSKTGIGANVLTF	TGTGCCAGCAGTAAGACAGGGATCGGGGCCAACGTCCTGACTTTC
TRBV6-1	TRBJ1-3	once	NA	CASRQGTGGNTIYF	TGTGCCAGCAGGCAGGGCACAGGTGGAAACACCATATATTTT
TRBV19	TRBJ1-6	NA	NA	CASRNYQVNSPLHF	TGTGCCAGTAGGAACTACCAGGTTAATTCACCCCTCCACTTT
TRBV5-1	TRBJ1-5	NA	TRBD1	CASSLEGAPHQPQHF	TGCGCCAGCAGCTTGGAGGGGGCTCCCCATCAGCCCCAGCATTTT
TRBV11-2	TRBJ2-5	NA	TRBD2	CASSPRLAGAQETQYF	TGTGCCAGCAGCCCCCGACTAGCGGGGGCCCAAGAGACCCAGTACTTC
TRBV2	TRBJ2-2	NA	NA	CAIPAEKLGNTGELFF	TGTGCCATCCCAGCAGAGAAACTTGGGAACACCGGGGAGCTGTTTTTT
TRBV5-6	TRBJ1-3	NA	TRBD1	CASSLGQGANTIYF	TGTGCCAGCAGCTTGGGACAGGGGGCAAACACCATATATTTT
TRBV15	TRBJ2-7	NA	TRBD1	CATSRDRVGGFFEQYF	TGTGCCACCAGCAGAGATCGGGTAGGGGGCTTTTTCGAGCAGTACTTC
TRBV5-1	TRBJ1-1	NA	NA	CASSFGGLSNTEAFF	TGCGCCAGCAGCTTCGGTGGCCTTTCGAACACTGAAGCTTTCTTT
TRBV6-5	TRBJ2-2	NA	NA	CASSRSKAGGELFF	TGTGCCAGCAGTCGATCCAAGGCAGGCGGGGAGCTGTTTTTT
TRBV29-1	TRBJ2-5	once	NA	CSVATATQGRETQYF	TGCAGCGTAGCAACAGCGACACAGGGAAGAGAGACCCAGTACTTC
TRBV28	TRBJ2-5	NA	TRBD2	CASSPVAGVQETQYF	TGTGCCAGCAGTCCCGTCGCGGGGGTGCAAGAGACCCAGTACTTC
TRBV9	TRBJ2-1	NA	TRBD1	CASSVAVSWTGVYDEQFF	TGTGCCAGCAGCGTAGCGGTTTCTTGGACAGGGGTTTATGATGAGCAGTTCTTC
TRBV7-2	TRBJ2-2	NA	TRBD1	CASSLDRGSSGELFF	TGTGCCAGCAGCTTAGACAGGGGTTCTTCCGGGGAGCTGTTTTTT
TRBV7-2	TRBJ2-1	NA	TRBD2	CASSLRGLAGGYHNEQFF	TGTGCCAGCAGCTTGAGGGGACTAGCGGGAGGGTACCACAATGAGCAGTTCTTC
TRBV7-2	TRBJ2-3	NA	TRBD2	CASSLGTSGYTDTQYF	TGTGCCAGCAGCTTGGGGACTAGCGGTTACACAGATACGCAGTATTTT
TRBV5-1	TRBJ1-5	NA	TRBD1	CASSLGGQGGNQPQHF	TGCGCCAGCAGCTTGGGTGGACAGGGCGGCAATCAGCCCCAGCATTTT
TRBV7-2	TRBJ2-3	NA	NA	CASSLGAGTDTQYF	TGTGCCAGCAGCTTAGGCGCGGGCACAGATACGCAGTATTTT